This T cell receptor beta chain was captured in a study of T cells after yellow fever vaccination. The length of the CDR3 is 17 residues. This clonotype was seen repeatedly, ten times or more. One entry per CDR3 protein, called by TCRdb with MiXCR from the 5' RACE reads. The sample carries 250,000 or so distinct CDR3 sequences, about 3.5% recorded once. Source: PBMCs, taken 15 days after the yellow fever booster vaccination. This receptor was identified in a man aged 18 to 30 who received the YFV17D yellow fever vaccine. The V and J genes are TRBV3-2 and TRBJ2-5; the table's TRBD1 call for D was not verified on the DNA. TRBV3-2 represents a pseudogene. The CDR3 protein is CASSQDQDRGSLLTQYF. The CDR3 DNA follows: TGTGCCAGCAGCCAAGATCAAGACAGGGGATCTTTGTTAACCCAGTACTTC.